A selection of T cell receptor beta chains follows, all from one sample in a study of T cell repertoires and Cas9 in healthy adults. Clones were sequenced by immunoSEQ multiplex PCR, and TCRdb holds only the in-frame ones, with some missing. The data show 15,000 or so clones, 89% seen once. Input material: Tregs (CD4+, CD25+, CD127-, CD137-, CD154-) from PBMCs; culture status not recorded. The receptors derive from a human donor in good health. CDR3s include the opening cysteine and the closing phenylalanine or tryptophan. Fields, in order: clone size, D gene, V gene, J gene, CDR3 DNA, CDR3 protein. A D gene is named only where the DNA matches it firmly. A row's size may be missing; if present it is once, few, many or a size class.

clone_size: NA
d_call: TRBD2
v_call: TRBV9
j_call: TRBJ2-1
cdr3_nt: TGTGCCAGCAGCGGATTGGGCCGGGGGGGTTACAATGAGCAGTTCTTC
cdr3_aa: CASSGLGRGGYNEQFF

clone_size: NA
d_call: NA
v_call: TRBV5-1
j_call: TRBJ1-2
cdr3_nt: TGCGCCAGCAGCCCCGGAGGCCTGAACTATGGCTACACCTTC
cdr3_aa: CASSPGGLNYGYTF

clone_size: NA
d_call: NA
v_call: TRBV4-1
j_call: TRBJ1-5
cdr3_nt: TGCGCCAGCAGCCAGGCTAAGGGAGTAGCGAGTCAGCCCCAGCATTTT
cdr3_aa: CASSQAKGVASQPQHF

clone_size: NA
d_call: TRBD1
v_call: TRBV30
j_call: TRBJ1-2
cdr3_nt: TGTGCCTGGAAAAGGGACAGCCTCAACTATGGCTACACCTTC
cdr3_aa: CAWKRDSLNYGYTF

clone_size: NA
d_call: NA
v_call: TRBV7-9
j_call: TRBJ2-3
cdr3_nt: TGTGCCAGCAGCTTATCGCGGGGCGCGGATACGCAGTATTTT
cdr3_aa: CASSLSRGADTQYF

clone_size: NA
d_call: TRBD1
v_call: TRBV7-9
j_call: TRBJ2-1
cdr3_nt: TGTGCCAGCAGCTTGACAGGGACCCACAATGAGCAGTTCTTC
cdr3_aa: CASSLTGTHNEQFF

clone_size: NA
d_call: TRBD2
v_call: TRBV29-1
j_call: TRBJ2-3
cdr3_nt: TGCAGCGTTGGGGGTAGCGGGGGATTCACAGATACGCAGTATTTT
cdr3_aa: CSVGGSGGFTDTQYF

clone_size: NA
d_call: NA
v_call: TRBV20-1
j_call: TRBJ1-4
cdr3_nt: TGCAGTGCTAGTAAAGCTGAAAAACTGTTTTTT
cdr3_aa: CSASKAEKLFF

clone_size: NA
d_call: NA
v_call: TRBV18
j_call: TRBJ2-5
cdr3_nt: TGTGCCAGCTCACCACGGGGGCTCCGAGTTCTCCAAGAGACCCAGTACTTC
cdr3_aa: CASSPRGLRVLQETQYF

clone_size: once
d_call: NA
v_call: TRBV7-9
j_call: TRBJ2-7
cdr3_nt: TGTGCCAGCAGCTCGTTAGGACCCCTCTTTGGTGGCGAGCAGTACTTC
cdr3_aa: CASSSLGPLFGGEQYF

clone_size: NA
d_call: NA
v_call: TRBV6-5
j_call: TRBJ1-1
cdr3_nt: TGTGCCAGCAGACAGACAGGTCGATTAATAGACGCTTTCTTT
cdr3_aa: CASRQTGRLIDAFF

clone_size: NA
d_call: NA
v_call: TRBV19
j_call: TRBJ1-1
cdr3_nt: TGTGCCAGTAGTATTGGGGGTTTGATCACTGAAGCTTTCTTT
cdr3_aa: CASSIGGLITEAFF

clone_size: NA
d_call: NA
v_call: TRBV5-1
j_call: TRBJ2-7
cdr3_nt: TGCGCCAGCAGCCCCCGTTCCCCCTTCCACGAGCAGTACTTC
cdr3_aa: CASSPRSPFHEQYF

clone_size: NA
d_call: NA
v_call: TRBV5-1
j_call: TRBJ1-2
cdr3_nt: TGCGCCAGCAGCTTGGGGGGACCGAACTATGGCTACACCTTC
cdr3_aa: CASSLGGPNYGYTF

clone_size: NA
d_call: TRBD1
v_call: TRBV6-5
j_call: TRBJ1-2
cdr3_nt: TGTGCCAGCAGTTCGGACAGGGGACCACTCTATGGCTACACCTTC
cdr3_aa: CASSSDRGPLYGYTF

clone_size: NA
d_call: NA
v_call: TRBV7-9
j_call: TRBJ2-3
cdr3_nt: TGTGCCAGCAGCTTAAGTTTAGCCCGAGATACGCAGTATTTT
cdr3_aa: CASSLSLARDTQYF

clone_size: NA
d_call: NA
v_call: TRBV28
j_call: TRBJ1-5
cdr3_nt: TGTGCCAGCAGTGCGAGGTTATCCGGGCAGCCCCAGCATTTT
cdr3_aa: CASSARLSGQPQHF

clone_size: once
d_call: TRBD2
v_call: TRBV27
j_call: TRBJ2-7
cdr3_nt: TGTGCCAGCAGTCTCTCCTCCGGGACTAGCGGCTACGAGCAGTACTTC
cdr3_aa: CASSLSSGTSGYEQYF

clone_size: NA
d_call: TRBD2
v_call: TRBV4-1
j_call: TRBJ2-1
cdr3_nt: TGCGCCAGCAGCCTTCCTACTAGCGGTGCCTACAATGAGCAGTTCTTC
cdr3_aa: CASSLPTSGAYNEQFF

clone_size: NA
d_call: TRBD1
v_call: TRBV19
j_call: TRBJ1-2
cdr3_nt: TGTGCCAGTAGTATAGACCCGACAGGGATTCTTTATGGCTACACCTTC
cdr3_aa: CASSIDPTGILYGYTF

clone_size: NA
d_call: NA
v_call: TRBV4-1
j_call: TRBJ1-6
cdr3_nt: TGCGCCAGCAGCCAAGACGGGATCTATAATTCACCCCTCCACTTT
cdr3_aa: CASSQDGIYNSPLHF

clone_size: NA
d_call: NA
v_call: TRBV5-6
j_call: TRBJ2-1
cdr3_nt: TGTGCCAGCACCACAGGGAATGAGCAGTTCTTC
cdr3_aa: CASTTGNEQFF

clone_size: NA
d_call: TRBD1
v_call: TRBV18
j_call: TRBJ1-1
cdr3_nt: TGTGCCAGCTCATACAGGGGACTCACTGAAGCTTTCTTT
cdr3_aa: CASSYRGLTEAFF

clone_size: NA
d_call: TRBD1
v_call: TRBV6-1
j_call: TRBJ1-1
cdr3_nt: TGTGCCAGCAGGACAGGGGGAAGCACTGAAGCTTTCTTT
cdr3_aa: CASRTGGSTEAFF

clone_size: NA
d_call: NA
v_call: TRBV12-5
j_call: TRBJ2-2
cdr3_nt: TGTGCTAGTGGTTTCCCTAGGGGGGCAGGCACCGGGGAGCTGTTTTTT
cdr3_aa: CASGFPRGAGTGELFF

clone_size: NA
d_call: NA
v_call: TRBV7-9
j_call: TRBJ2-7
cdr3_nt: TGTGCCAGCAGCCGGGGGCAGGGCGGCACCTACGAGCAGTACTTC
cdr3_aa: CASSRGQGGTYEQYF

clone_size: NA
d_call: TRBD1
v_call: TRBV6-5
j_call: TRBJ1-6
cdr3_nt: TGTGCCAGCAGTACTCCCGGGACAGGGAATTCACCCCTCCACTTT
cdr3_aa: CASSTPGTGNSPLHF

clone_size: once
d_call: NA
v_call: TRBV7-7
j_call: TRBJ2-6
cdr3_nt: TGTGCCAGCAGTCCCAGGGGCAGTGGGGCCAACGTCCTGACTTTC
cdr3_aa: CASSPRGSGANVLTF

clone_size: NA
d_call: NA
v_call: TRBV11-3
j_call: TRBJ2-1
cdr3_nt: TGTGCCAGCAGCGCCGGTAGGGCCTACAATGAGCAGTTCTTC
cdr3_aa: CASSAGRAYNEQFF

clone_size: NA
d_call: NA
v_call: TRBV27
j_call: TRBJ1-4
cdr3_nt: TGTGCCAGCAGTCCATGGGAGGGGGGAAAACATGAAAAACTGTTTTTT
cdr3_aa: CASSPWEGGKHEKLFF

clone_size: NA
d_call: TRBD2
v_call: TRBV10-3
j_call: TRBJ2-3
cdr3_nt: TGTGCCACCATTAGCGGGGGTGGCACAGATACGCAGTATTTT
cdr3_aa: CATISGGGTDTQYF

clone_size: NA
d_call: TRBD2
v_call: TRBV5-1
j_call: TRBJ2-2
cdr3_nt: TGCGCCAGCAGCGATAGGACTAGCGGGGCTGCCGGGGAGCTGTTTTTT
cdr3_aa: CASSDRTSGAAGELFF

clone_size: NA
d_call: NA
v_call: TRBV27
j_call: TRBJ2-7
cdr3_nt: TGTGCCAGCAGGAACTGGAACCACGAGCAGTACTTC
cdr3_aa: CASRNWNHEQYF

clone_size: NA
d_call: NA
v_call: TRBV2
j_call: TRBJ1-2
cdr3_nt: TGTGCCAGCGTTGTGGGGCTTGGCTATGGCTACACCTTC
cdr3_aa: CASVVGLGYGYTF

clone_size: NA
d_call: NA
v_call: TRBV5-4
j_call: TRBJ2-3
cdr3_nt: TGTGCCAGCAGCTTTGTAGGGACCAGCACAGATACGCAGTATTTT
cdr3_aa: CASSFVGTSTDTQYF

clone_size: NA
d_call: NA
v_call: TRBV12-2
j_call: TRBJ1-1
cdr3_nt: TGTGCAAGTCGCTTAGAGGCTAGGGACCACGAGGGAACTGAAGCTTTCTTT
cdr3_aa: CASRLEARDHEGTEAFF

clone_size: NA
d_call: NA
v_call: TRBV6-6
j_call: TRBJ1-1
cdr3_nt: TGTGCCAGCAGTTACTTCGATAACACTGAAGCTTTCTTT
cdr3_aa: CASSYFDNTEAFF

clone_size: NA
d_call: NA
v_call: TRBV27
j_call: TRBJ2-3
cdr3_nt: TGTGCCAGCAGGGGGACAAGGTCGGGAGATACGCAGTATTTT
cdr3_aa: CASRGTRSGDTQYF

clone_size: NA
d_call: NA
v_call: TRBV27
j_call: TRBJ2-7
cdr3_nt: TGTGCCAGCAGTTTAGTAACAGGCAAGTCCTACGAGCAGTACTTC
cdr3_aa: CASSLVTGKSYEQYF

clone_size: NA
d_call: NA
v_call: TRBV5-5
j_call: TRBJ1-1
cdr3_nt: TGTGCCAGCAGCCACGAAGGGGGGGCGAGAGGAACTGAAGCTTTCTTT
cdr3_aa: CASSHEGGARGTEAFF

clone_size: NA
d_call: NA
v_call: TRBV4-1
j_call: TRBJ1-1
cdr3_nt: TGCGCCAGCAGCCGCAATCCGGCCTCGAGGCTGAGGGGGGGAGCTGAAGCTTTCTTT
cdr3_aa: CASSRNPASRLRGGAEAFF

clone_size: NA
d_call: NA
v_call: TRBV7-2
j_call: TRBJ2-7
cdr3_nt: TGTGCCAGCACCGGGGCCCGACGCGAGCAGTACTTC
cdr3_aa: CASTGARREQYF

clone_size: NA
d_call: NA
v_call: TRBV28
j_call: TRBJ1-2
cdr3_nt: TGTGCCAGCAGTCCGCTGTCCAGGGGTTCGCGGGGCTACACCTTC
cdr3_aa: CASSPLSRGSRGYTF

clone_size: NA
d_call: NA
v_call: TRBV5-1
j_call: TRBJ1-2
cdr3_nt: TGCGCCAGCAGCCTCCGGACAGAAGATGTGCATGGCTACACCTTC
cdr3_aa: CASSLRTEDVHGYTF

clone_size: NA
d_call: TRBD1
v_call: TRBV19
j_call: TRBJ1-5
cdr3_nt: TGTGCCAGCGGACAGGGGGCAGGCCAGCCCCAGCATTTT
cdr3_aa: CASGQGAGQPQHF

clone_size: NA
d_call: NA
v_call: TRBV5-1
j_call: TRBJ1-1
cdr3_nt: TGCGCCAGCAGCTCGGCCGGACAAAGGAACACTGAAGCTTTCTTT
cdr3_aa: CASSSAGQRNTEAFF

clone_size: NA
d_call: NA
v_call: TRBV10-3
j_call: TRBJ1-1
cdr3_nt: TGTGCCATCAGAGCCGTCGGGTCTGAAGCTTTCTTT
cdr3_aa: CAIRAVGSEAFF

clone_size: NA
d_call: NA
v_call: TRBV18
j_call: TRBJ1-6
cdr3_nt: TGTGCCAGCTCACCAGGGCAGGATAATTCACCCCTCCACTTT
cdr3_aa: CASSPGQDNSPLHF

clone_size: NA
d_call: NA
v_call: TRBV5-1
j_call: TRBJ2-3
cdr3_nt: TGCGCCAGCAGCCACAACAGGAGACCCACAGATACGCAGTATTTT
cdr3_aa: CASSHNRRPTDTQYF